One and the same sample provided the 4 T cell receptor beta chains below, sequenced in a study of PD-1 blockade in classical Hodgkin lymphoma. Time point described: cycle 4 day 1 (C4D1), after five to seven weeks of nivolumab. Autologous stem cell transplantation was followed by relapse in every patient, and brentuximab vedotin exposure varied. Repertoires were generated with immunoSEQ multiplex PCR, while TCRdb's copy carries only in-frame clones and drops some. The sample includes over 20,000 clones, 72% of them seen just once. Sequencing was performed on peripheral blood mononuclear cells (PBMCs), taken before the fourth cycle of nivolumab. All receptors come from a human donor with classical Hodgkin lymphoma.

The rearrangement links TRBV4-1 to TRBJ2-4, with D tentatively TRBD1 (6 bases). V was cut by 4 bases and J by 3 bases, with 13 bases left in between. This CDR3 spans 15 amino acids. Germline V gene data show CDR1 as MGHRA and CDR2 as YSYEKL. DNA for the CDR3: TGCGCCAGCAGCCTCCAGGGGTTTGACAAAAACATTCAGTACTTC. As protein: CASSLQGFDKNIQYF.

The V call is TRBV5-1, the J call TRBJ1-6; 8 bases are shared with TRBD1. Looked up from germline, CDR1 is SGHRS and CDR2 is YFSETQ. The CDR3 is 15 residues long. Trimming at V came to 4 bases and at J to 9 bases, leaving 9 bases not matched to a gene. CDR3 bases: TGCGCCAGCAGCGGAAGGACAGGGACGGGTTCACCCCTCCACTTT. Translating gives CASSGRTGTGSPLHF.

This clone has only a few counts. The J gene is TRBJ2-7, the V gene TRBV5-5; no reliable D call. The CDR3 is made up of 11 amino acids. Germline V CDR1 and CDR2: SGHKS, YYEKEE (reference sequence). V was pared by 4 bases and J by 3 bases, with 5 bases between. CDR3 sequence: CASSLDYEQYF. CDR3 DNA sequence: TGTGCCAGCAGCCTAGACTACGAGCAGTACTTC.

The rearrangement links TRBV2 to TRBJ2-5; possibly TRBD2 for D (5 bases). The germline V gene encodes CDR1 SNHLY and CDR2 FYNNEI. With 2 bases removed from V and 7 bases from J, the gap between germline ends came to 20 bases. The CDR3 totals 16 residues. CDR3 in DNA: TGTGCCAGCAGTGAAAAACTAGTCAACCTATTAGGGACCCAGTACTTC. It encodes CASSEKLVNLLGTQYF. Supplemented by reference TRBV2 and TRBJ2-5, the full variable domain reads EPEVTQTPSHQVTQMGQEVILRCVPISNHLYFYWYRQILGQKVEFLVSFYNNEISEKSEIFDDQFSVERPDGSNFTLKIRSTKLEDSAMYFCASSEKLVNLLGTQYFGPGTRLLVL.